This T cell receptor (beta chain) is drawn from a study of T cells in Graves' hyperthyroidism and ophthalmopathy. CDR1 and CDR2 from the germline V gene are LNHDA and SQIVND (reference sequence). The CDR3 is 16 residues long. Trimming took 6 bases from V and 5 from J, leaving 22 bases between them. Researchers amplified the TCR beta CDR3 regions from RNA transcripts. With the HTBI primer set, the TCR CDR3 went through a first round of RT-PCR. One entry per CDR3 protein, called by TCRdb with MiXCR from the multiplex PCR reads. This sample has over 700,000 distinct CDR3 sequences, with 38% found just once. Among the patients, aged 18 to 65, hyperthyroidism was newly diagnosed and had lasted under 2 months. This clonotype was observed a few times. Its cognate antigen is unknown. Study observations and caveats: Also found in blood were most expanded thyroid clonotypes above 0.001. Stable hyperthyroidism was separated from ophthalmopathy by a model based on 13 V-J features.

The chain has TRBV19 and TRBJ1-2; maybe TRBD1 (6 bases). The sequence was collected from a man younger than 35 with Graves' hyperthyroidism. Input material: blood. The CDR3 loop reads CASSIPHLRGQYGYTF. Here the CDR3 DNA reads TGTGCCAGTAGCATTCCCCACCTCAGGGGCCAGTATGGCTACACCTTC.